The 31 T cell receptor beta chains below were found in one sample sequenced in a study of blood T cells in healthy people across ages. Alongside a J-beta primer mix, a sample-barcoded 5' primer served in a second PCR lasting about 7 to 12 cycles. One entry per CDR3 protein results from TCRdb running MiXCR on the 5' RACE reads. The table records about 1 million distinct CDR3 sequences, 45% of them present only once. Input material: blood. The receptors shown here come from a woman aged 60-70 years in good health.

This chain connects TRBV27 to TRBJ2-1, with a weak D call TRBD2 (5 bases). Germline-derived CDR1 and CDR2 are MNHEY and SMNVEV (reference sequence). Deletions cut 3 bases from V and 5 bases from J, with 14 bases between. The CDR3 has 15 residues. CDR3 residues: CASSFFEGSHNEQFF. The CDR3, as DNA: TGTGCCAGCAGTTTCTTTGAGGGATCGCACAATGAGCAGTTCTTC.

V usage is TRBV15 and J usage is TRBJ2-2; D possibly matches TRBD1 or TRBD2 (6 bases each). Trimming pared 9 bases from V and 4 bases from J, leaving 15 bases between. Germline V gene data show CDR1 as LNHNV and CDR2 as YYDKDF (reference sequence). The CDR3 has 14 residues. The CDR3 loop reads CATKKQGGTGELFF. CDR3 coding DNA: TGTGCCACGAAGAAACAGGGAGGCACCGGGGAGCTGTTTTTT.

This sequence joins TRBV20-1 and TRBJ2-4, with 10 bases aligning to TRBD2. Germline V gives CDR1 DFQATT, CDR2 SNEGSKA (reference sequence). There are 15 residues in the CDR3. Germline trimming cut 4 bases from V and 2 bases from J; bases unmatched to any gene: 5. The CDR3 sequence is CSANSAGGPKNIQYF. The CDR3 region has the DNA TGCAGTGCTAACTCAGCGGGAGGGCCCAAAAACATTCAGTACTTC.

This rearrangement joins TRBV6-6 to TRBJ1-4; 9 bases fit TRBD1. J lost 4 bases, V lost 6 bases, and 6 bases had no gene match. Germline CDR1 reads MNHNY; CDR2 reads SVGAGI (reference sequence). The length of the CDR3 is 15 residues. The CDR3 region is CASRGGTGINEKLFF. CDR3 nucleotide sequence: TGTGCCAGCAGGGGAGGGACAGGGATTAATGAAAAACTGTTTTTT.

V and J are TRBV18 and TRBJ2-5, with a weak D call TRBD2 (5 bases). The V gene lost 2 bases and the J gene lost 11 bases, with 12 bases spanning the gap. The CDR3 is 12 amino acids. CDR1 KGHSH and CDR2 LQKENI come from the germline V gene. This chain's CDR3 is CASSPGEPRQYF. In DNA form, the CDR3 reads TGTGCCAGCTCACCAGGGGAGCCACGGCAGTACTTC.

This clonotype was detected only a few times. The gene calls are TRBV7-9 and TRBJ2-1, with a weak D call TRBD2 (6 bases). The CDR3 is made up of 14 amino acids. CDR1 is SEHNR and CDR2 is FQNEAQ in the germline V gene (reference sequence). Trimming took off 4 bases at V and 9 bases at J, with 16 bases between the two ends. CDR3 loop: CASSSPSGVSEQFF. The DNA for the CDR3 is TGTGCCAGCAGCTCCCCGTCGGGGGTCAGTGAGCAGTTCTTC.

This clonotype has a count of ten or more. This chain connects TRBV28 to TRBJ2-5, with 9 bases fitting TRBD2. The CDR3 extends over 14 amino acids. With 8 bases clipped from V and 5 bases from J, the junction kept 9 bases outside the gene matches. From germline, CDR1 is MDHEN and CDR2 SYDVKM. Written as DNA, the CDR3 is TGTGCCAGCTCTGGGCGGGAGGGCCGTGAGACCCAGTACTTC. This sequence encodes CASSGREGRETQYF. Combining the CDR3 with reference TRBV28 and TRBJ2-5 gives the whole variable domain DVKVTQSSRYLVKRTGEKVFLECVQDMDHENMFWYRQDPGLGLRLIYFSYDVKMKEKGDIPEGYSVSREKKERFSLILESASTNQTSMYLCASSGREGRETQYFGPGTRLLVL.

The J gene is TRBJ2-3, the V gene TRBV30; TRBD1 matches 7 bases. The CDR3 covers 15 residues. V dropped 3 bases and J dropped 3; count of bases not matched to a gene: 9. Germline lookup yields CDR1 GTSNPN and CDR2 SVGIG (reference sequence). This chain's CDR3 is CAWSDRATGTDTQYF. The CDR3 DNA reads TGTGCCTGGAGCGACAGGGCGACGGGGACAGATACGCAGTATTTT.

This clonotype was observed a handful of times. The chain combines TRBV29-1 with TRBJ2-7; D may correspond to TRBD1 or TRBD2 (5 bases each). V was pared by 6 bases and J by 5 bases, with 17 bases between. Germline V gene data show CDR1 as SQVTM and CDR2 as ANQGSEA. This CDR3 is built from 13 residues. The CDR3 coding sequence is TGCAGCGTGAAGCAGTGGGGGTTTAACGAGCAGTACTTC. Residues: CSVKQWGFNEQYF.

This CDR3 reads CASSLVRTSGSVYEQYF. Here the CDR3 DNA reads TGTGCCAGCAGCTTAGTGCGGACTAGCGGGAGTGTATACGAGCAGTACTTC. The V gene is TRBV11-2, the J gene TRBJ2-4, with 13 bases identical to TRBD2. The J call may be faulty, since TRBJ2-7 better matches the DNA end. The CDR3 runs 17 residues. In germline, CDR1 is SGHAT, CDR2 FQNNGV.

This clonotype was counted a few times. This chain connects TRBV10-2 to TRBJ1-1, with D possibly TRBD1 on 6 matching bases. The V gene lost 6 bases and the J gene lost 4 bases, with 15 bases spanning the gap. The CDR3 loop spans 14 amino acids. Germline V gene data show CDR1 as WSHSY and CDR2 as SAAADI. The DNA for the CDR3 is TGCGCCAGCAGATGGGACAACGGGGGCACTGAAGCTTTCTTT. Translation gives CASRWDNGGTEAFF.

This clonotype was seen a few times. The V gene is TRBV5-1, the J gene TRBJ2-7, with D maybe TRBD2 (5 bases). Trimming pared 1 base from V and 0 bases from J, leaving 11 bases between. The CDR3 is 15 amino acids. In germline, CDR1 is SGHRS, CDR2 YFSETQ. In DNA, the CDR3 is TGCGCCAGCAGCTTGTACCGGACTCTCTCCTACGAGCAGTACTTC. The encoded protein is CASSLYRTLSYEQYF.

The table lists this clonotype with a few counts. V is TRBV7-6 and J is TRBJ2-4; D is perhaps TRBD1 (5 bases). V lost 5 bases, J lost 13 bases, and 21 bases lay in between. This CDR3 has 14 residues. Germline values: CDR1 SGHVS, CDR2 FNYEAQ. The CDR3 DNA reads TGTGCCAGCAGCGCAAACAAGGGGCCTAATGAGCAGTACTTC. Translation gives CASSANKGPNEQYF.

The V gene is TRBV6-5, the J gene TRBJ1-2; D uncertain. The germline V gene has CDR1 MNHEY and CDR2 SVGAGI. Trimming stripped 8 bases from V and 2 bases from J, with 12 bases between. The CDR3 has 13 residues. The CDR3 loop is CASAEAGNYGYTF. The DNA of the CDR3 is TGTGCCAGCGCCGAGGCGGGGAACTATGGCTACACCTTC.

The CDR3 DNA sequence: TGTGCCAGCAGCCCCAGTGGGGCGGGGGGCACAGATACGCAGTATTTT. Translating it yields CASSPSGAGGTDTQYF. The V gene is TRBV4-2, the J gene TRBJ2-3; 7 bases are shared with TRBD2. Per the germline V gene, CDR1 is LGHNA and CDR2 is YNFKEQ. V shed 4 bases, J shed 1 base, and the junction held 8 bases outside the gene matches. This CDR3 spans 16 amino acids.

The chain recombines TRBV27 with TRBJ2-7; D unclear. The CDR3 is 17 residues long. Per the germline V gene, CDR1 is MNHEY and CDR2 is SMNVEV (reference sequence). The V end was cut by 2 bases, the J end by 3 bases, with 20 bases between. This CDR3 reads CASSLMALGTADYEQYF. DNA for the CDR3: TGTGCCAGCAGTTTAATGGCCCTCGGAACCGCGGACTACGAGCAGTACTTC.

This clonotype was detected only a few times. The chain joins TRBV5-5 to TRBJ2-1, with TRBD2 matching over 8 bases. Germline assignment: CDR1 SGHKS and CDR2 YYEKEE (reference sequence). This CDR3 region has 15 residues. J lost 6 bases, V lost 1 base, and 6 bases had no gene match. The CDR3 sequence is CASSLREGSFNEQFF. For the CDR3, the DNA is TGTGCCAGCAGCTTGCGGGAGGGCTCTTTCAATGAGCAGTTCTTC.

This chain connects TRBV6-6 to TRBJ2-2, with 9 bases that match TRBD1. This CDR3 has 15 amino acids. Germline trimming cut 4 bases from V and 5 bases from J; bases unmatched to any gene: 5. The germline gives CDR1 MNHNY, CDR2 SVGAGI (reference sequence). The CDR3 reads CASSLGQGRTGELFF. In DNA, the CDR3 is TGTGCCAGCAGTTTAGGACAGGGGAGGACCGGGGAGCTGTTTTTT.

A remark on this clonotype: This may arise from a read error, as a much more abundant clone is one base away. The CDR3 DNA follows: TGTGCCAGCAGCTGTCCAGGGTCGGACGAGCAGTACTTC. The encoded protein is CASSCPGSDEQYF. This chain connects TRBV11-2 to TRBJ2-7; D may be TRBD1 (5 bases). V dropped 4 bases and J dropped 5 bases, with 12 bases sitting between them. The CDR3 is 13 residues long. CDR1 is SGHAT, CDR2 FQNNGV, per germline.

This clonotype appeared many times. The V gene is TRBV29-1, the J gene TRBJ2-3, with D uncertain. V was trimmed by 3 bases and J by 7 bases, leaving 8 bases between them. This CDR3 is 11 amino acids long. The germline CDR1 and CDR2 sequences are SQVTM and ANQGSEA. CDR3: CSVELQHTQYF. For the CDR3, the DNA is TGCAGCGTTGAGTTGCAGCATACGCAGTATTTT.

The rearrangement joins TRBV2 to TRBJ2-1; D is possibly TRBD1 (6 bases). The CDR3 runs 15 residues. Looked up from germline, CDR1 is SNHLY and CDR2 is FYNNEI. Trimming removed 8 bases from V and 6 bases from J, with 20 bases in between. CDR3: CASDPLGGASNEQFF. The CDR3 nucleotides read TGTGCCAGCGACCCCTTAGGGGGAGCCTCCAATGAGCAGTTCTTC.

The J gene is TRBJ2-1, the V gene TRBV20-1, with TRBD2 as a possible D gene (6 bases). The CDR3 spans 17 residues. Germline CDR1 is DFQATT and CDR2 is SNEGSKA (reference sequence). The V end lost 6 bases, the J end lost 0 bases, and 21 bases lay between the germline ends. The CDR3 is CSARRAGTLSSYNEQFF. The CDR3 DNA follows: TGCAGTGCCCGAAGGGCCGGGACTTTGAGCTCCTACAATGAGCAGTTCTTC.

This clonotype was counted at least ten times. The chain combines TRBV7-2 with TRBJ2-2, with 10 bases aligning to TRBD1. There are 15 residues in the CDR3. The trim removed 6 bases at V and 4 bases at J, leaving 5 bases unmatched. Germline V gene sequence: CDR1 SGHTA, CDR2 FQGNSA. The DNA for the CDR3 is TGTGCCAGCAGACGTGGACAGGGGGTCACCGGGGAGCTGTTTTTT. This encodes CASRRGQGVTGELFF.

This chain uses TRBV11-2 with TRBJ1-1; no clear D. The V end was cut by 2 bases, the J end by 6 bases, with 10 bases between. Germline CDR1 and CDR2: SGHAT and FQNNGV. The CDR3 totals 13 residues. CDR3 amino acids: CASSLNRQPEAFF. The DNA of the CDR3 is TGTGCCAGCAGCTTAAACCGGCAACCTGAAGCTTTCTTT.

This clonotype was picked up many times. The chain joins TRBV10-3 to TRBJ2-7, with D uncertain. CDR1 and CDR2 (germline): ENHRY, SYGVKD. The length of the CDR3 is 12 residues. V was shortened by 5 bases and J by 1 base, with 6 bases between the two germline ends. The CDR3 sequence: CAISNESYEQYF. DNA of the CDR3: TGTGCCATCAGTAACGAGTCCTACGAGCAGTACTTC.

The V and J genes are TRBV29-1 and TRBJ2-7; TRBD2 matches 8 bases. Germline V gives CDR1 SQVTM, CDR2 ANQGSEA. V lost 0 bases, J lost 3 bases, and 13 bases stayed unmatched. The CDR3 has 17 residues. The CDR3 sequence is CSVEDRGGGPGDYEQYF. The DNA for the CDR3 is TGCAGCGTTGAAGATCGGGGGGGAGGGCCAGGGGACTACGAGCAGTACTTC.

This clonotype turned up a few times. J is TRBJ2-5 and V is TRBV10-3; D gene uncertain. Deletions cut 3 bases from V and 4 bases from J, with 6 bases between. This CDR3 region has 12 residues. Germline CDR1 reads ENHRY; CDR2 reads SYGVKD. The CDR3 nucleotides read TGTGCCATCAGTGATTCGACAGAGACCCAGTACTTC. It is translated as CAISDSTETQYF.

This clonotype was seen a few times. The CDR3, as DNA: TGTGCCAGCAGCTTAGTCGCAGGGTTAAACCAAGAGACCCAGTACTTC. Amino acids: CASSLVAGLNQETQYF. The V and J genes are TRBV7-9 and TRBJ2-5, with D possibly being TRBD1 (5 bases). This CDR3 has 16 amino acids. The V end lost 1 base, the J end lost 0 bases, and 12 bases lay between the germline ends. The V gene's germline CDR1 is SEHNR and CDR2 FQNEAQ (reference sequence).

The rearrangement joins TRBV5-1 to TRBJ2-1; 10 positions match TRBD2. V shed 1 base and J 8 bases; nucleotides not matched to a gene: 15. The CDR3 consists of 18 residues. Germline CDR1 and CDR2: SGHRS and YFSETQ. Here the CDR3 DNA reads TGCGCCAGCAGCTTGCGTTTCCCTAGCGGGAGTTTTCTCCATGAGCAGTTCTTC. The encoded protein is CASSLRFPSGSFLHEQFF.

This clonotype was observed at least ten times. This chain connects TRBV6-6 to TRBJ2-7; TRBD2 agrees at 9 bases. V dropped 9 bases and J dropped 0; count of bases not matched to a gene: 9. The V gene's germline CDR1 is MNHNY and CDR2 SVGAGI (reference sequence). The CDR3 is 15 residues long. The CDR3: CASAPLAGYSYEQYF. The CDR3 region has the DNA TGTGCCAGTGCTCCACTAGCGGGTTACTCCTACGAGCAGTACTTC.

The V gene is TRBV20-1, the J gene TRBJ2-5; 10 bases are shared with TRBD2. TRBJ2-7 matches the DNA end more closely, so the J call is doubtful. The CDR3 covers 14 residues. From germline, CDR1 is DFQATT and CDR2 SNEGSKA (reference sequence). The CDR3 protein is CSATGTSATYEQYF. The CDR3 DNA reads TGCAGTGCTACCGGGACTAGCGCTACCTACGAGCAGTACTTC.